Below are 6 T cell receptor beta chains sequenced from a single sample in a study of blood T cells in healthy people across ages. The use of a sample-barcoded 5' primer and a J-beta primer mix characterized a second PCR of roughly 6 to 11 cycles. TCRdb reprocessed the 5' RACE reads with MiXCR, giving one entry per CDR3 protein. The sample comprises about 1.5 million distinct CDR3 sequences, 42% of which are singletons, and 6.5% to 10% rests with the top ten. Sequencing used blood. The receptor source for this set is a young woman in good health.

The chain carries TRBV29-1 and TRBJ2-5; D unresolved. This CDR3 has 13 amino acids. Trimming took off 3 bases at V and 2 bases at J, with 10 bases between the two ends. Looked up from germline, CDR1 is SQVTM and CDR2 is ANQGSEA. CDR3 amino acids: CSVEWRLQETQYF. The CDR3 DNA follows: TGCAGCGTTGAGTGGCGGCTACAAGAGACCCAGTACTTC.

J is TRBJ2-5 and V is TRBV18; D not resolved. This CDR3 has 13 amino acids. CDR1 and CDR2 (germline): KGHSH, LQKENI. V was pared by 3 bases and J by 5 bases, with 10 bases between. CDR3 residues: CASSPQPRETQYF. CDR3 DNA: TGTGCCAGCTCACCGCAGCCGCGGGAGACCCAGTACTTC.

The J gene is TRBJ2-7, the V gene TRBV28; 11 nucleotides agree with TRBD1. This CDR3 spans 15 amino acids. J gave up 7 bases and V 5 bases, and 10 bases lay outside the gene matches. Germline V gives CDR1 MDHEN, CDR2 SYDVKM. CDR3: CASSPPDRGRREQYF. In DNA, the CDR3 is TGTGCCAGCAGTCCCCCGGACAGGGGGCGAAGGGAGCAGTACTTC.

The rearrangement links TRBV6-5 to TRBJ2-7; D is unclear. There are 13 residues in the CDR3. The germline V gene encodes CDR1 MNHEY and CDR2 SVGAGI. Trimming shortened V by 10 bases and J by 2 bases, and 15 bases separated the two germline ends. This CDR3 reads CATHRPDTYEQYF. CDR3 in DNA: TGTGCCACCCACCGACCGGATACCTACGAGCAGTACTTC.

The chain couples TRBV20-1 to TRBJ2-7, with 8 positions matching TRBD1. The CDR3 has 14 amino acids. Germline CDR1 is DFQATT and CDR2 is SNEGSKA (reference sequence). V was clipped by 3 bases and J by 1 base; unmatched bases: 5. The CDR3 protein is CSASRTGGSYEQYF. CDR3 sequence (DNA): TGCAGTGCTAGTAGAACAGGGGGGTCCTACGAGCAGTACTTC.

This chain links TRBV7-2 with TRBJ2-1, with D maybe TRBD2 (5 bases). CDR3 length: 14 amino acids. V was cut by 4 bases and J by 8 bases, with 15 bases left in between. Germline CDR1 reads SGHTA; CDR2 reads FQGNSA. This CDR3 is CASSSESYGDEQFF. DNA of the CDR3: TGTGCCAGCAGCTCCGAGTCGTACGGGGATGAGCAGTTCTTC.